Each of the 22 T cell receptor beta chains below was sequenced from the same sample in a study of human versus mouse CDR3 diversity and MHC coevolution. The data were produced by immunoSEQ multiplex PCR, yet TCRdb's version contains in-frame clones alone and is incomplete. The data contain about 81,000 clones, 93% of them seen just once; the ten biggest clones take up about 1.5%. The sequencing sample was made of naive CD4+ T cells from blood. Subset of the sample: CD45RO-negative CD62L-positive naive CD4 T cells. These receptors were collected from a person aged 30 to 69 in good health.

CDR3 sequence (DNA): TGTGCCAGCAGCGTAGGCCTAGCGGGAGTCCACGAGCAGTACTTC. This translates into CASSVGLAGVHEQYF. The rearrangement joins TRBV9 to TRBJ2-7, with 10 bases fitting TRBD2. This CDR3 region has 15 residues. Trimming took 0 bases from V and 5 from J; bases not matched to a gene: 5. The V gene's germline CDR1 is SGDLS and CDR2 YYNGEE.

This CDR3 is CAIRRGRTSGTGELFF. The CDR3 coding sequence is TGTGCCATCCGCCGTGGGAGGACTAGCGGCACCGGGGAGCTGTTTTTT. The chain employs TRBV10-3 and TRBJ2-2; 10 bases fit TRBD2. CDR3 size: 16 residues. Germline-derived CDR1 and CDR2 are ENHRY and SYGVKD. The J segment lost 4 bases and the V segment lost 8 bases, leaving 10 bases of the junction unmatched.

Only one count was recorded for this clone. The rearrangement links TRBV4-2 to TRBJ2-1; D ambiguous. V lost 0 bases and J lost 0, with 9 bases in between. Germline CDR1 is LGHNA and CDR2 is YNFKEQ. The CDR3 consists of 16 residues. The CDR3 reads CASSQDPRSSYNEQFF. CDR3 nucleotides: TGTGCCAGCAGCCAAGACCCTAGAAGCTCCTACAATGAGCAGTTCTTC.

The chain has TRBV7-3 and TRBJ2-2; TRBD1 matches 7 bases. Germline CDR1 is SGHTA and CDR2 is FQGTGA. This CDR3 contains 15 residues. Germline trimming cut 1 base from V and 3 bases from J; bases unmatched to any gene: 2. The CDR3 region is CASSLNRGDTGELFF. In nucleotides, the CDR3 is TGTGCCAGCAGCTTAAACAGGGGAGACACCGGGGAGCTGTTTTTT. Full variable domain (outside the CDR3, taken from reference TRBV7-3 and TRBJ2-2): GAGVSQTPSNKVTEKGKYVELRCDPISGHTALYWYRQSLGQGPEFLIYFQGTGAADDSGLPNDRFFAVRPEGSVSTLKIQRTERGDSAVYLCASSLNRGDTGELFFGEGSRLTVL.

This chain links TRBV4-3 with TRBJ2-5; D may be TRBD1 (5 bases). This CDR3 has 15 residues. V was trimmed by 0 bases and J by 7 bases, leaving 15 bases between them. Germline-derived CDR1 and CDR2 are LGHNA and YSLEER. CDR3 sequence (DNA): TGCGCCAGCAGCCAAGATTGGGCAGGGCACCGGACCCAGTACTTC. Its protein product is CASSQDWAGHRTQYF.

The chain carries TRBV7-9 and TRBJ1-1; maybe TRBD1 (5 bases). The CDR3 has 15 residues. Trimming removed 0 bases from V and 1 base from J, with 9 bases in between. Germline CDR1 reads SEHNR; CDR2 reads FQNEAQ (reference sequence). CDR3 sequence (DNA): TGTGCCAGCAGCTTAGCCGACAGACAGAACACTGAAGCTTTCTTT. Its protein is CASSLADRQNTEAFF.

CDR3 region: CASSLFRTGGLDEQYF. The DNA for the CDR3 is TGTGCCAGCAGCTTGTTCCGGACAGGGGGATTAGACGAGCAGTACTTC. The chain couples TRBV5-4 to TRBJ2-7, with TRBD1 matching 10 bases. This CDR3 is built from 16 residues. Trimming took 1 base from V and 5 from J; bases not matched to a gene: 9. Germline V gene lookup returns CDR1 SGHNT and CDR2 YYREEE (reference sequence). The full variable domain, rest sourced from reference TRBV5-4 and TRBJ2-7, is ETGVTQSPTHLIKTRGQQVTLRCSSQSGHNTVSWYQQALGQGPQFIFQYYREEENGRGNFPPRFSGLQFPNYSSELNVNALELDDSALYLCASSLFRTGGLDEQYFGPGTRLTVT.

V and J are TRBV7-2 and TRBJ2-3; D not resolved. The CDR3 length is 11 residues. From germline, CDR1 is SGHTA and CDR2 FQGNSA. Trimming stripped 5 bases from V and 5 bases from J, with 5 bases between. CDR3 amino acids: CASSRQDTQYF. As DNA, the CDR3 is TGTGCCAGCAGCCGACAAGATACGCAGTATTTT.

The chain links TRBV7-3 to TRBJ2-1; D is possibly TRBD2 (8 bases). Trimming stripped 4 bases from V and 6 bases from J, with 25 bases between. Germline V CDR1 and CDR2: SGHTA, FQGTGA. The CDR3 is made up of 18 amino acids. The CDR3 DNA reads TGTGCCAGCAGCTCATCCCCCACTAGCGGAGGGGGCAGCAATGAGCAGTTCTTC. It encodes CASSSSPTSGGGSNEQFF.

The genes are TRBV5-1 and TRBJ1-2; 8 nucleotides line up with TRBD1. This CDR3 is 14 amino acids long. J was trimmed by 4 bases and V by 4 bases; bases with no gene match: 6. Germline CDR1 SGHRS, CDR2 YFSETQ. The CDR3 protein is CASSPDRDAYGYTF. CDR3 nucleotide sequence: TGCGCCAGCAGCCCGGACAGGGATGCCTATGGCTACACCTTC.

The gene calls are TRBV19 and TRBJ1-1; D may be TRBD1 (5 bases). The CDR3 spans 15 residues. With 4 bases removed from V and 1 base from J, the gap between germline ends came to 13 bases. Germline loops: CDR1 LNHDA, CDR2 SQIVND (reference sequence). CDR3 nucleotides: TGTGCCAGTAGTACCAGGGTATTGGGGAACACTGAAGCTTTCTTT. Its translation is CASSTRVLGNTEAFF.

The chain couples TRBV28 to TRBJ1-4; 9 bases fit TRBD1. The V and J ends lost 7 bases and 7 bases, in that order; junction bases with no gene match: 7. CDR3 length: 14 residues. Germline V gene sequence: CDR1 MDHEN, CDR2 SYDVKM. The chain's CDR3 is CASTLGTGSEKLFF. CDR3 sequence (DNA): TGTGCCAGCACCTTAGGGACAGGGAGTGAAAAACTGTTTTTT.

The chain carries TRBV18 and TRBJ1-4; 8 nucleotides agree with TRBD1. Germline CDR1 reads KGHSH; CDR2 reads LQKENI. V shed 3 bases and J 4 bases; nucleotides not matched to a gene: 7. The CDR3 sequence is 16 residues long. In DNA form, the CDR3 reads TGTGCCAGCTCACCGTTGACAGGGGTGTTTAATGAAAAACTGTTTTTT. As protein: CASSPLTGVFNEKLFF.

V and J are TRBV5-4 and TRBJ2-7, with a tentative D call TRBD1 (6 bases). Germline CDR1 is SGHNT and CDR2 is YYREEE (reference sequence). This CDR3 contains 12 residues. V was shortened by 9 bases and J by 2 bases, with 12 bases between the two germline ends. CDR3 in DNA: TGTGCCATGGGGGCAGGGGCCTACGAGCAGTACTTC. The encoded protein is CAMGAGAYEQYF.

In DNA form, the CDR3 reads TGTGCCAACAGATCAGGGGGCGTCGTTCAGCCCCAGCATTTT. Translated: CANRSGGVVQPQHF. This chain joins TRBV28 and TRBJ1-5; 8 positions agree with TRBD1. Germline loops: CDR1 MDHEN, CDR2 SYDVKM. V lost 10 bases and J lost 6; bases outside the gene matches: 11. The CDR3 has 14 residues.

This clone was detected once. CDR3 DNA sequence: TGTGCCAGCAGCATGACAGGGAACACTGAAGCTTTCTTT. Protein product: CASSMTGNTEAFF. V gene TRBV7-6 combines with J gene TRBJ1-1; perhaps TRBD1 as D (6 bases). Trimming took 5 bases from V and 1 from J, leaving 8 bases between them. This CDR3 region has 13 residues. The germline CDR1 and CDR2 sequences are SGHVS and FNYEAQ.

The genes are TRBV2 and TRBJ2-1, with 9 positions matching TRBD2. This CDR3 spans 16 amino acids. The germline gives CDR1 SNHLY, CDR2 FYNNEI. V was pared by 4 bases and J by 2 bases, with 6 bases of the junction left unmatched. The chain's CDR3 is CASSASAGGTYNEQFF. The CDR3 DNA is TGTGCCAGCAGTGCCAGCGCGGGAGGGACCTACAATGAGCAGTTCTTC.

J is TRBJ1-1 and V is TRBV13; 9 nucleotides align to TRBD1. The V gene end was trimmed by 2 bases and the J gene end by 6 bases; junction bases not matched to a gene: 13. This CDR3 contains 17 residues. Germline V gene data show CDR1 as PRHDT and CDR2 as FYEKMQ (reference sequence). The CDR3 sequence: CASSLLIDRGIRAEAFF. As DNA, the CDR3 is TGTGCCAGCAGCTTACTAATAGACAGGGGGATTCGGGCTGAAGCTTTCTTT.

The chain is built from TRBV13 and TRBJ1-2; 7 nucleotides agree with TRBD1. In germline, CDR1 is PRHDT, CDR2 FYEKMQ (reference sequence). CDR3 size: 14 residues. J lost 2 bases, V lost 4 bases, and 4 bases had no gene match. As DNA, the CDR3 is TGTGCCAGCAGCTCGACGGGACAGAACTATGGCTACACCTTC. This codes for CASSSTGQNYGYTF.

This rearrangement joins TRBV7-3 to TRBJ2-1; a weak D match, TRBD2 (5 bases). The CDR3 loop spans 17 amino acids. V was shortened by 5 bases and J by 0 bases, with 17 bases between the two germline ends. The germline V gene has CDR1 SGHTA and CDR2 FQGTGA. CDR3: CASSRRGPLSSYNEQFF. The CDR3 coding sequence is TGTGCCAGCAGCCGGCGCGGGCCTCTTAGCTCCTACAATGAGCAGTTCTTC.

The rearrangement joins TRBV7-2 to TRBJ2-1; 11 nucleotides align to TRBD2. In germline, CDR1 is SGHTA, CDR2 FQGNSA. This CDR3 contains 15 residues. V lost 3 bases and J lost 9; bases outside the gene matches: 7. For the CDR3, the DNA is TGTGCCAGCAGCTTCCTAGCGGGGGGCATCGGTGAGCAGTTCTTC. Translated, it gives CASSFLAGGIGEQFF.

This chain links TRBV27 with TRBJ2-2, with 9 positions matching TRBD1. This CDR3 has 13 amino acids. In germline, CDR1 is MNHEY, CDR2 SMNVEV (reference sequence). The ends lost 10 bases at V and 6 bases at J; junction bases unmatched: 6. The CDR3 loop reads CAIRDRESGELFF. CDR3 coding DNA: TGTGCCATCCGGGACAGGGAGTCCGGGGAGCTGTTTTTT.